A single T cell receptor beta chain is shown here with its context. The target antigen is unknown. Per germline, CDR1 SGHNT and CDR2 YYREEE (reference sequence). The CDR3 is 14 residues long. Trimming removed 0 bases at V and 4 bases at J, with 9 bases between. Investigators reverse transcribed all isolated RNA, so they sequenced expressed TCRB transcripts. The repertoire was sequenced with immunoSEQ multiplex PCR; TCRdb's copy has only in-frame clones and lacks some. The data show around 260,000 clones, approximately 25% seen once. These data are taken from a study of beta chain features in type 1 diabetes. Study conclusions and caveats: Significant though moderate, a shortening of TCRB CDR3s appeared in all four CD4+ subsets of Type 1 diabetes patients.

Each donor gave one heparinised blood draw averaging about 110 mL. The clonotype comes from a woman aged 25 to 39 with type 1 diabetes. Material for sequencing was naive CD4+ T cells from blood. The V and J genes are TRBV5-4 and TRBJ2-3; tentative D call: TRBD2 (6 bases). The CDR3 sequence: CASSLDSGADTQYF. CDR3 sequence (DNA): TGTGCCAGCAGCTTGGATTCGGGAGCAGATACGCAGTATTTT.